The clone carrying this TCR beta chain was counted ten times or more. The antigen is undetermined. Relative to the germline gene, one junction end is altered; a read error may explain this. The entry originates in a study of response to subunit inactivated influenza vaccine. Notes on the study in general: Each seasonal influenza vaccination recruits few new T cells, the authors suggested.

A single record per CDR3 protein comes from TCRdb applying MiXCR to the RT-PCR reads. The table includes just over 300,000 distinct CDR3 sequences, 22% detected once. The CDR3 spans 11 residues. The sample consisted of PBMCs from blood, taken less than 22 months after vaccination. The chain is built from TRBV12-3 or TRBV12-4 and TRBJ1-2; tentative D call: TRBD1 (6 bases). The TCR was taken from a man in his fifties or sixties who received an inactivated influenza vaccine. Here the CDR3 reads CASSLGGQKAF. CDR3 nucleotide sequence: TGTGCCAGCAGTTTGGGGGGGCAGAAAGCCTTC.